This T cell receptor (beta chain) was recorded in a study of T cells in Graves' hyperthyroidism and ophthalmopathy. Germline V CDR1 and CDR2: ENHRY, SYGVKD. The J segment lost 7 bases and the V segment lost 10 bases, leaving 6 bases of the junction unmatched. The CDR3 has 11 residues. Amplification yielded TCR beta CDR3 regions, with RNA transcripts as the source. HTBI primers were employed in a first-round RT-PCR of the TCR CDR3. MiXCR was run by TCRdb on the multiplex PCR reads, yielding one entry per CDR3 protein. The sample lists 75,000 to 100,000 distinct CDR3 sequences, about 51% occurring once. The study based diagnoses on clinical symptoms, serum thyroxine and TRAb, thyroid ultrasound and orbital computed tomography.

Sequenced input: blood. The origin of this receptor is a middle-aged woman with Graves' hyperthyroidism. The chain combines TRBV10-3 with TRBJ1-1; 7 bases are shared with TRBD1. CDR3 in amino acids: CATGTDDEAFF. The CDR3 DNA sequence: TGTGCCACCGGGACAGACGATGAAGCTTTCTTT.